The present entry profiles one T cell receptor beta chain with its context. This record comes from a study of T cells in Graves' hyperthyroidism and ophthalmopathy. Hyperthyroidism patients were newly diagnosed, had disease duration under 2 months, and were aged 18 to 65 years. Pregnant or lactating patients were excluded, as were those with uncontrolled infection or other autoimmune disease. In making diagnoses, clinical symptoms, serum thyroxine and TRAb, thyroid ultrasound and orbital computed tomography were all used. This sample holds PBMCs from approximately 10 ml fresh peripheral blood. Authors of the study amplified TCR beta CDR3 regions from RNA transcripts. In the first-round RT-PCR of the TCR CDR3, the HTBI primer set was used. TCRdb ran MiXCR on the multiplex PCR reads and lists one entry per CDR3 protein. This table has almost 600,000 distinct CDR3 sequences, approximately 15% appearing once.

The clonotype originates from a woman aged 30 to 39 with Graves' hyperthyroidism that later progressed to Graves' ophthalmopathy. Sequencing input: blood.

The CDR3 region has the DNA TGTGCCAGCTCACCTCCAGGGATCTTTGACTATGGCTACACCTTC. Translated: CASSPPGIFDYGYTF. The V gene is TRBV18, the J gene TRBJ1-2; possibly TRBD1 for D (5 bases). V lost 3 bases, J lost 3 bases, and 14 bases lay in between. This CDR3 is built from 15 residues. Germline V lookup: CDR1 KGHSH, CDR2 LQKENI.